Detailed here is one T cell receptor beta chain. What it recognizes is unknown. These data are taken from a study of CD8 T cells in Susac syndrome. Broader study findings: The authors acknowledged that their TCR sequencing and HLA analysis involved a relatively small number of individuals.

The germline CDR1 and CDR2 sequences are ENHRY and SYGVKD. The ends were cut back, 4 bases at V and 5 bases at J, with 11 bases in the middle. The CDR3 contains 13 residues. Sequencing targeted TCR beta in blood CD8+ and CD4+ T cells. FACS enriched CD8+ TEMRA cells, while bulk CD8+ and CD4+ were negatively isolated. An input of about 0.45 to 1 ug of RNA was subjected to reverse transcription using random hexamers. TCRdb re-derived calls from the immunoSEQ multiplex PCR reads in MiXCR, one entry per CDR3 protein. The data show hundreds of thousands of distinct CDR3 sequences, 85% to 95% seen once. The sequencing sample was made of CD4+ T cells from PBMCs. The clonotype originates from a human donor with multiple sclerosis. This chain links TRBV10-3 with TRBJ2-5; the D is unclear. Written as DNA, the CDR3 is TGTGCCATCAGTGTTAACATCGGGGAGACCCAGTACTTC. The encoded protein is CAISVNIGETQYF.